These 11 T cell receptor beta chains originate from one sample sequenced in a study of blood T cell repertoires in COVID-19. Only in-frame clones appear in the TCRdb table, and some are missing; sequencing was by immunoSEQ multiplex PCR. The data hold under 150,000 clones, with 88% observed a single time. The sample comprised peripheral blood. The receptor set was obtained from a human donor in a cohort sampled during active COVID-19.

The chain recombines TRBV9 with TRBJ2-1; 8 positions match TRBD2. After removal of 0 bases from V and 2 bases from J, the junction contained 7 bases not matched to a gene. The CDR3 consists of 17 residues. CDR1 is SGDLS and CDR2 is YYNGEE in the germline V gene. The CDR3 here is CASSVGLAGGAYNEQFF. The CDR3 DNA reads TGTGCCAGCAGCGTAGGTTTGGCGGGGGGCGCCTACAATGAGCAGTTCTTC.

The CDR3 region is CASSFAENTEAFF. CDR3 nucleotides: TGTGCCAGCAGTTTCGCAGAGAACACTGAAGCTTTCTTT. The chain carries TRBV12-3 or TRBV12-4 and TRBJ1-1; D gene ambiguous. The V and J ends lost 3 bases and 1 base respectively, with 6 bases between them. The CDR3 is 13 residues long.

This clone was recorded many times. This chain links TRBV20-1 with TRBJ1-1; no clear D gene. V lost 3 bases, J lost 3 bases, and 11 bases lay in between. The germline gives CDR1 DFQATT, CDR2 SNEGSKA (reference sequence). The CDR3 runs 13 residues. CDR3 region: CSASVPSDTEAFF. In nucleotides, the CDR3 is TGCAGTGCTAGTGTCCCGTCGGACACTGAAGCTTTCTTT.

This CDR3 is CASSQGLARQETQYF. The CDR3 region has the DNA TGTGCCAGCAGCCAAGGACTAGCGCGACAAGAGACCCAGTACTTC. The rearrangement links TRBV9 to TRBJ2-5, with 9 bases that match TRBD2. The CDR3 extends over 15 amino acids. Germline CDR1 is SGDLS and CDR2 is YYNGEE. With 4 bases clipped from V and 2 bases from J, the junction kept 6 bases outside the gene matches.

The chain has TRBV7-6 and TRBJ1-2, with D tentatively TRBD1 (6 bases). Germline V gives CDR1 SGHVS, CDR2 FNYEAQ. This CDR3 is 14 amino acids long. V lost 3 bases and J lost 7, with 15 bases in between. This CDR3 reads CASSFGEQGFGYTF. The CDR3 region has the DNA TGTGCCAGCAGCTTCGGTGAACAGGGATTTGGCTACACCTTC.

The genes are TRBV7-9 and TRBJ1-1; possible D gene TRBD1, 5 bases. The CDR3 totals 14 residues. The germline V gene has CDR1 SEHNR and CDR2 FQNEAQ (reference sequence). V lost 5 bases and J 1 base, leaving 11 bases between the germline ends. The CDR3 DNA is TGTGCCAGCAGCCGTGACAGAGGGAACACTGAAGCTTTCTTT. It translates to CASSRDRGNTEAFF.

The chain joins TRBV18 to TRBJ2-3; TRBD2 aligns across 9 bases. V was pared by 2 bases and J by 3 bases, with 3 bases of the junction left unmatched. The CDR3 length is 15 residues. Germline V CDR1 and CDR2: KGHSH, LQKENI. The CDR3 protein is CASSPVSGGTDTQYF. In nucleotides, the CDR3 is TGTGCCAGCTCACCAGTTAGCGGGGGTACAGATACGCAGTATTTT.

The J gene is TRBJ1-1, the V gene TRBV5-4; TRBD1 agrees at 12 bases. V gave up 6 bases and J gave up 1 base; unmatched junction bases: 7. This CDR3 contains 16 residues. Germline CDR1 and CDR2: SGHNT and YYREEE (reference sequence). This CDR3 is CASKMGTGGKNTEAFF. The CDR3 DNA reads TGTGCCAGCAAAATGGGGACAGGGGGCAAGAACACTGAAGCTTTCTTT.

The V gene is TRBV4-3, the J gene TRBJ2-5; TRBD2 aligns across 9 bases. With V trimmed by 4 bases and J by 5 bases, 8 bases remained unmatched. Germline CDR1 and CDR2: LGHNA and YSLEER. The CDR3 contains 15 residues. CDR3 residues: CASSPWRGGLETQYF. The CDR3 DNA sequence: TGCGCCAGCAGCCCTTGGCGGGGGGGCTTGGAGACCCAGTACTTC.

V usage is TRBV5-1 and J usage is TRBJ1-1, with no clear D. Trimming removed 7 bases at V and 2 bases at J, with 12 bases between. Germline V gene data show CDR1 as SGHRS and CDR2 as YFSETQ. There are 13 residues in the CDR3. CDR3 nucleotides: TGCGCCAGCCGCCAACAGTTAAACACTGAAGCTTTCTTT. This codes for CASRQQLNTEAFF.

The chain recombines TRBV6-5 with TRBJ2-7; D remains ambiguous. The germline gives CDR1 MNHEY, CDR2 SVGAGI. V was pared by 6 bases and J by 4 bases, with 7 bases between. The CDR3 is 11 amino acids. In nucleotides, the CDR3 is TGTGCCAGCAGCTTTTTGTACGAGCAGTACTTC. Translated, it gives CASSFLYEQYF.